The T cell receptor beta chain under discussion was sequenced for a study of CD8+CD57+ T cells in acquired aplastic anemia. At the level of the study: Recorded DNA amounts for sorted CD4+ and CD8+ cells had an average of approximately 2.9 ug.

Genomic DNA was employed as the template in profiling TCR beta VDJ and CDR3. Using its own MiXCR run on the reads, TCRdb lists one record per CDR3 protein. Here the sample spans roughly 500,000 distinct CDR3 sequences, around 30% being singletons. The study, taken as a whole, reports: Found in both controls and patients were 25 to 35 CD8+ CDR3 sequences.

It was patients with CD8+CD57+ cell expansion by flow cytometry who were chosen for sequencing. This CDR3 has 20 amino acids. Germline CDR1 SGHAT, CDR2 FQDESV (reference sequence). V shed 5 bases, J shed 6 bases, and the junction held 22 bases outside the gene matches. Ten or more counts support this clonotype. The antigen remains undetermined. This TCR came from a human donor with aplastic anemia. The chain carries TRBV11-1 and TRBJ2-1, with 10 positions matching TRBD1. The specimen was sorted CD4+, CD8+, or CD8+CD57+ T cells (not recorded which) from PBMCs. The chain's CDR3 is CASSAPGQGIETTLGNEQFF. The CDR3 DNA reads as TGTGCCAGCAGCGCGCCGGGACAGGGGATAGAGACCACCCTTGGCAATGAGCAGTTCTTC. Filled out from reference TRBV11-1 and TRBJ2-1, the complete variable domain reads EAEVAQSPRYKITEKSQAVAFWCDPISGHATLYWYRQILGQGPELLVQFQDESVVDDSQLPKDRFSAERLKGVDSTLKIQPAELGDSAMYLCASSAPGQGIETTLGNEQFFGPGTRLTVL.